Following are 28 T cell receptor beta chains from one sample sequenced in a study of T cells in Graves' hyperthyroidism and ophthalmopathy. There were TCR beta CDR3 regions amplified from RNA transcripts. An initial round of RT-PCR targeting the TCR CDR3 relied on the HTBI primer set. TCRdb independently ran MiXCR on the multiplex PCR reads; one entry per CDR3 protein. The table lists roughly 560,000 distinct CDR3 sequences, about 15% of them singletons. Sequences were obtained from blood. The receptors shown here come from a woman in her thirties or forties with Graves' ophthalmopathy.

This clonotype occurred many times. The chain combines TRBV12-5 with TRBJ2-7; TRBD1 might be the D (7 bases). V lost 6 bases and J 10 bases, leaving 13 bases between the germline ends. The germline CDR1 and CDR2 sequences are LGHNT and FRNRAP. The CDR3 loop spans 11 amino acids. The CDR3 region is CASGATGTQYF. The DNA of the CDR3 is TGTGCTAGTGGGGCGACAGGGACTCAGTACTTC.

Ten or more counts support this clonotype. The V gene is TRBV24-1, the J gene TRBJ1-2, with 8 bases matching TRBD1. Losses at the gene ends were 3 bases for V and 8 bases for J; bases not matched to a gene: 4. Germline lookup yields CDR1 KGHDR and CDR2 SFDVKD. This CDR3 has 13 amino acids. CDR3 sequence: CATSDPRTGGYTF. The DNA of the CDR3 is TGTGCCACCAGTGATCCTCGGACAGGGGGCTACACCTTC.

This clonotype was seen a few times. An end of the junction does not agree with germline; a read error may underlie this. The chain is built from TRBV19 and TRBJ1-5; 7 positions agree with TRBD1. The CDR3 contains 16 residues. CDR1 is LNHDA, CDR2 SQIVND, per germline (reference sequence). CDR3 sequence reads: CASTLRDSHSNQPQRF. DNA of the CDR3: TGTGCCAGCACGCTCCGGGACAGCCATAGCAATCAGCCCCAGCGTTTT.

This sequence joins TRBV4-1 and TRBJ2-2, with D possibly matching TRBD2 (5 bases). This CDR3 has 16 residues. Germline CDR1 and CDR2: MGHRA and YSYEKL. Trimming pared 2 bases from V and 2 bases from J, leaving 12 bases between. CDR3 nucleotides: TGCGCCAGCAGCCAACGAGGGCAACGAAACACCGGGGAGCTGTTTTTT. Protein product: CASSQRGQRNTGELFF.

This clonotype occurred many times. V gene TRBV27 combines with J gene TRBJ2-5; D may be TRBD1 (5 bases). V was shortened by 5 bases and J by 4 bases, with 11 bases between the two germline ends. This CDR3 comprises 13 residues. Germline-derived CDR1 and CDR2 are MNHEY and SMNVEV (reference sequence). The CDR3 DNA reads as TGTGCCAGCAGTGCCCAGGGAAGAGAGACCCAGTACTTC. As protein: CASSAQGRETQYF.

CDR3 in amino acids: CASSLLREPPHEQFF. The CDR3 DNA reads as TGCGCCAGCAGCTTGTTGCGGGAGCCTCCCCATGAGCAGTTCTTC. The chain uses TRBV5-1 and TRBJ2-1; 7 nucleotides agree with TRBD2. The CDR3 loop spans 15 amino acids. Trimming took 1 base from V and 8 from J; bases not matched to a gene: 9. Germline V gives CDR1 SGHRS, CDR2 YFSETQ.

At least ten counts were recorded for this clonotype. CDR3 coding DNA: TGTGCCAGCAGCCAATTTACGGACACTGAAGCTTTCTTT. It yields the protein CASSQFTDTEAFF. The chain carries TRBV3-1 and TRBJ1-1; D is undetermined. CDR1 is LGHDT and CDR2 is YNNKEL in the germline V gene (reference sequence). The CDR3 extends over 13 amino acids. Trimming took 2 bases from V and 3 from J, leaving 7 bases between them.

This clonotype appeared many times. The chain combines TRBV29-1 with TRBJ1-3; D is undetermined. The CDR3 has 13 amino acids. Looked up from germline, CDR1 is SQVTM and CDR2 is ANQGSEA. Trimming took 7 bases from V and 0 from J, leaving 10 bases between them. The CDR3 is CSATTSSGNTIYF. In nucleotides, the CDR3 is TGCAGCGCCACGACAAGCTCTGGAAACACCATATATTTT.

The rearrangement links TRBV20-1 to TRBJ2-7; 10 positions agree with TRBD2. Unmatched junction bases numbered 4, after V lost 6 bases and J lost 2 bases. Per the germline V gene, CDR1 is DFQATT and CDR2 is SNEGSKA (reference sequence). The CDR3 is 13 residues long. The CDR3 sequence is CSASSGSPYEQYF. The DNA of the CDR3 is TGCAGTGCCTCTAGCGGGAGTCCCTACGAGCAGTACTTC.

V gene TRBV14 combines with J gene TRBJ2-4; D uncertain. This CDR3 has 13 residues. Germline lookup yields CDR1 SGHDN and CDR2 FVKESK. Trimming cost V 4 bases and J 8 bases, with 12 bases left between them. CDR3 region: CASSRSLEYIQYF. CDR3 DNA sequence: TGTGCCAGCAGCCGCTCCTTAGAATACATTCAGTACTTC.

This clonotype was counted at least ten times. The genes are TRBV7-9 and TRBJ1-1; D not certain. The germline V gene encodes CDR1 SEHNR and CDR2 FQNEAQ (reference sequence). The CDR3 is 14 residues long. The V end was cut by 5 bases, the J end by 1 base, with 11 bases between. This CDR3 is CASSPREWNTEAFF. CDR3 sequence (DNA): TGTGCCAGCAGCCCCCGGGAGTGGAACACTGAAGCTTTCTTT.

This clonotype was found many times. The chain is built from TRBV6-5 and TRBJ2-7; 8 bases line up with TRBD2. CDR1 and CDR2 from the germline V gene are MNHEY and SVGAGI. Trimming removed 4 bases from V and 3 bases from J; junction bases left unmatched: 8. This CDR3 region has 15 residues. In DNA form, the CDR3 reads TGTGCCAGCAGTTCCGATCCCGGGACTAGCTACGAGCAGTACTTC. Encoded protein: CASSSDPGTSYEQYF.

The rearrangement links TRBV19 to TRBJ2-7; D perhaps matches TRBD1 (6 bases). Germline V CDR1 and CDR2: LNHDA, SQIVND (reference sequence). This CDR3 region has 15 residues. Between the trimmed V and J ends, which lost 7 bases and 7 bases, there was a span of 23 bases. CDR3: CASNPRWDTRGEQYF. CDR3 coding DNA: TGTGCCAGTAACCCAAGGTGGGACACCCGGGGAGAGCAGTACTTC.

This clonotype was picked up one time. The chain carries TRBV11-2 and TRBJ1-6; D unclear. Per the germline V gene, CDR1 is SGHAT and CDR2 is FQNNGV. The V end lost 5 bases, the J end lost 13 bases, and 15 bases lay between the germline ends. CDR3 size: 13 residues. The CDR3 is CASSVSALIPLHF. Written as DNA, the CDR3 is TGTGCCAGCAGCGTATCGGCGCTAATTCCCCTCCACTTT.

This clonotype has a count of ten or more. A much larger clonotype is one base distant, so this may be a read error. The gene calls are TRBV12-3 or TRBV12-4 and TRBJ2-7; D gene unclear. CDR3 length equals 12 residues. CDR3 DNA sequence: TGTGCCAGCAGTTCCGACTTATACGAGCAGTGCTTC. Its translation: CASSSDLYEQCF.

The table lists this clonotype with many counts. The chain's CDR3 is CASSLRTNVEQFF. The CDR3 nucleotides read TGTGCCAGCAGTTTAAGGACCAACGTTGAGCAGTTCTTC. V gene TRBV27 combines with J gene TRBJ2-1; D is unresolved. This CDR3 spans 13 amino acids. Germline CDR1 MNHEY, CDR2 SMNVEV (reference sequence). V lost 2 bases and J 9 bases, leaving 11 bases between the germline ends.

This clonotype was observed at least ten times. CDR3 sequence: CASGEYLISSGANVLTF. The CDR3 DNA is TGTGCCAGCGGAGAGTACCTTATTAGCTCTGGGGCCAACGTCCTGACTTTC. The rearrangement links TRBV28 to TRBJ2-6; D is unclear. The CDR3 extends over 17 amino acids. Germline CDR1 and CDR2: MDHEN and SYDVKM. Trimming stripped 8 bases from V and 0 bases from J, with 17 bases between.

This clonotype was recorded many times. The V gene is TRBV4-2, the J gene TRBJ2-5, with D possibly matching TRBD2 (6 bases). CDR3 length: 14 residues. Trimming stripped 4 bases from V and 0 bases from J, with 9 bases between. Germline CDR1 reads LGHNA; CDR2 reads YNFKEQ. The chain's CDR3 is CASSPASDQETQYF. CDR3 bases: TGTGCCAGCAGCCCAGCTAGCGACCAAGAGACCCAGTACTTC.

This clonotype was seen repeatedly, ten times or more. The J gene is TRBJ1-2, the V gene TRBV11-2; TRBD1 might be the D (6 bases). The ends were cut back, 5 bases at V and 7 bases at J, with 14 bases in the middle. The germline CDR1 and CDR2 sequences are SGHAT and FQNNGV. The length of the CDR3 is 13 residues. The CDR3 loop reads CASSKTGLGGYTF. In DNA, the CDR3 is TGTGCCAGCAGCAAAACAGGGCTGGGTGGCTACACCTTC.

This clonotype was counted many times. V usage is TRBV5-1 and J usage is TRBJ2-7; D remains ambiguous. The CDR3 loop spans 13 amino acids. Germline CDR1 and CDR2: SGHRS and YFSETQ. V lost 0 bases to trimming and J lost 2 bases, with 6 bases between them. The CDR3: CASSLADAYEQYF. The DNA for the CDR3 is TGCGCCAGCAGCTTGGCGGATGCCTACGAGCAGTACTTC.

This clonotype was seen at least ten times. The chain employs TRBV29-1 and TRBJ2-2; D is possibly TRBD2 (5 bases). Trimming pared 4 bases from V and 0 bases from J, leaving 12 bases between. This CDR3 is built from 15 residues. Looked up from germline, CDR1 is SQVTM and CDR2 is ANQGSEA. For the CDR3, the DNA is TGCAGCGTTGGGTGGGAGAATACGAACACCGGGGAGCTGTTTTTT. It specifies CSVGWENTNTGELFF.

The rearrangement links TRBV2 to TRBJ2-2; no clear D. This CDR3 spans 16 amino acids. CDR1 and CDR2 (germline): SNHLY, FYNNEI. The V gene lost 4 bases and the J gene lost 6 bases, with 18 bases spanning the gap. CDR3 in amino acids: CASSALDDPYAGELFF. CDR3 nucleotide sequence: TGTGCCAGCAGTGCCCTAGACGACCCCTACGCCGGGGAGCTGTTTTTT.

This clonotype occurred a few times. The chain recombines TRBV10-2 with TRBJ2-7; TRBD1 is a possible D gene (6 bases). Germline V CDR1 and CDR2: WSHSY, SAAADI. The V and J ends lost 7 bases and 7 bases respectively, with 14 bases between them. This CDR3 has 12 amino acids. CDR3 residues: CASTRAGDEQYF. The CDR3 DNA sequence: TGCGCCAGCACGCGGGCAGGGGATGAGCAGTACTTC.

The chain combines TRBV13 with TRBJ1-1, with 10 bases identical to TRBD1. With 6 bases clipped from V and 6 bases from J, the junction kept 10 bases outside the gene matches. The CDR3 extends over 15 amino acids. Germline values: CDR1 PRHDT, CDR2 FYEKMQ (reference sequence). This chain's CDR3 is CASSSYGQGGAEAFF. The CDR3 DNA reads as TGTGCCAGCAGTTCCTATGGACAGGGGGGAGCTGAAGCTTTCTTT.

V gene TRBV4-1 combines with J gene TRBJ1-1; maybe TRBD1 (5 bases). From germline, CDR1 is MGHRA and CDR2 YSYEKL. The CDR3 length is 14 residues. Trimming left V 0 bases short and J 11 bases short, with 16 bases between. The CDR3 loop reads CASSQDEGLRGAFF. CDR3 DNA: TGCGCCAGCAGCCAAGATGAAGGGTTGAGGGGCGCTTTCTTT.

This clonotype was seen many times. The genes are TRBV11-2 and TRBJ2-5; D tentatively reads TRBD1 or TRBD2 (5 bases each). Germline CDR1 reads SGHAT; CDR2 reads FQNNGV. Trimming took 1 base from V and 4 from J, leaving 16 bases between them. This CDR3 contains 16 residues. Here the CDR3 DNA reads TGTGCCAGCAGCTTAGTTCTGGGGCTAGCTGGAGAGACCCAGTACTTC. Protein: CASSLVLGLAGETQYF.

In this sample, this clonotype turned up many times. J is TRBJ2-2 and V is TRBV11-2; TRBD2 agrees at 9 bases. Germline assignment: CDR1 SGHAT and CDR2 FQNNGV. Trimming took 2 bases from V and 4 from J; bases not matched to a gene: 5. The CDR3 consists of 16 residues. CDR3 DNA: TGTGCCAGCAGCTTAACTAGCGGGTTAAGCACCGGGGAGCTGTTTTTT. It specifies CASSLTSGLSTGELFF.

This clonotype was detected ten times or more. The chain recombines TRBV10-3 with TRBJ2-7; possibly TRBD2 for D (5 bases). CDR1 is ENHRY, CDR2 SYGVKD, per germline. The V and J ends lost 3 bases and 1 base respectively, with 16 bases between them. This CDR3 spans 16 amino acids. The CDR3 DNA sequence: TGTGCCATCAGTGAAGTAGGAGGACCGGGTTCCTACGAGCAGTACTTC. Translated: CAISEVGGPGSYEQYF.